The clone carrying this T cell receptor beta chain was recorded a few times. The antigen is undetermined. This specimen comes from a study of CD8 T cells in ankylosing spondylitis. Regarding the study as a whole: Within ankylosing spondylitis blood, a TCR beta motif made up of eight highly homologous variants appeared to be characteristic.

Generation of TCR beta libraries employed quantitative 5'-RACE incorporating molecular barcodes. TCRdb ran MiXCR on the 5' RACE reads and lists one entry per CDR3 protein. The data show 380,000 or so distinct CDR3 sequences, with 20% to 25% seen just once and around 14% held by the top ten. The clonotype was recovered from a male donor with ankylosing spondylitis or in good health (not recorded which). Sequencing input: blood, either unsorted or a sorted T cell fraction (not recorded which).

The CDR3 region is CASSILAGSTDTQYF. The CDR3 DNA is TGTGCCAGCAGCATACTAGCGGGGAGCACAGATACGCAGTATTTT. The genes are TRBV6-4 and TRBJ2-3; 10 bases are shared with TRBD2. The CDR3 runs to 15 residues. Germline assignment: CDR1 MRHNA and CDR2 SNTAGT. The ends lost 6 bases at V and 0 bases at J; junction bases unmatched: 3.